This TCR beta chain was sequenced for a study of glioma-infiltrating T cells after dendritic cell vaccination. The time point here: after dendritic cell vaccination, including at tumor progression/relapse. After removal of 3 bases from V and 6 bases from J, the junction contained 7 bases not matched to a gene. CDR1 is SGHVS, CDR2 FQNEAQ, per germline. This CDR3 comprises 14 residues. Input was around 2 ug genomic DNA, or all available if less. The table came from immunoSEQ multiplex PCR; TCRdb's copy has only in-frame clones and leaves some out. The sample comprises around 78,000 clones, 80% to 90% of which are singletons, and around 2.3% rests with the top ten.

The sample consisted of blood, taken after dendritic cell vaccination. This sequence originates from a human donor with glioblastoma. The chain employs TRBV7-8 and TRBJ2-7, with 8 bases matching TRBD2. CDR3 sequence (DNA): TGTGCCAGCAGCTTGCGGGGGGACCACTCCGAGCAGTACTTC. Encoded protein: CASSLRGDHSEQYF.